Listed below are T cell receptor beta chains from one sample, sequenced in a study of blood T cells in healthy people across ages. TCRdb reprocessed the 5' RACE reads via MiXCR and lists one record per CDR3 protein. This table holds around 990,000 distinct CDR3 sequences, 35% to 40% found once. Material for sequencing was blood. Every receptor here comes from a man between 18 and 35 years old in good health. Each CDR3 is given with its conserved first and last residue. The D gene is left open where the match is weak. The size of a clone is reported for some rows only, either as once, few or many, or as a class for expanded clones.

v_gene	d_gene	j_gene	abundance	CDR3aa	CDR3nt
TRBV20-1	.	TRBJ2-1	few	CSATQGRPVSYNEQFF	TGCAGTGCTACCCAGGGCAGACCGGTATCCTACAATGAGCAGTTCTTC
TRBV4-3	.	TRBJ1-6	few	CASSQRESSYNSPLHF	TGCGCCAGCAGCCAACGGGAAAGCTCCTATAATTCACCCCTCCACTTT
TRBV20-1	.	TRBJ1-1	.	CSARVGGRNTEAFF	TGCAGTGCTAGAGTGGGGGGAAGGAACACTGAAGCTTTCTTT
TRBV7-2	.	TRBJ2-7	.	CASSLVSGTSYEQYF	TGTGCCAGCAGCTTAGTCTCAGGGACCTCCTACGAGCAGTACTTC
TRBV25-1	.	TRBJ1-5	.	CASSEGRSIDSNQPQHF	TGTGCCAGCAGTGAGGGCAGGAGTATTGATAGCAATCAGCCCCAGCATTTT
TRBV20-1	.	TRBJ2-3	.	CSALVSRETDTQYF	TGCAGTGCTCTCGTTAGCAGGGAAACAGATACGCAGTATTTT
TRBV11-1	.	TRBJ2-1	.	CASSAGQVSYNEQFF	TGTGCCAGCAGCGCTGGACAAGTGTCCTACAATGAGCAGTTCTTC
TRBV5-6	.	TRBJ2-3	many	CASSLERRTDTQYF	TGTGCCAGCAGCTTGGAGCGCAGAACAGATACGCAGTATTTT
TRBV9	.	TRBJ1-1	.	CASSGENTEAFF	TGTGCCAGCAGCGGGGAGAACACTGAAGCTTTCTTT
TRBV6-4	.	TRBJ2-5	few	CASSEGERKTQYF	TGTGCCAGCAGTGAGGGGGAGAGAAAGACCCAGTACTTC
TRBV6-5	.	TRBJ1-5	.	CASSYGGGQPQHF	TGTGCCAGCAGTTACGGGGGGGGTCAGCCCCAGCATTTT
TRBV20-1	.	TRBJ1-1	.	CSAWAGGPGTEAFF	TGCAGTGCTTGGGCCGGGGGGCCAGGTACTGAAGCTTTCTTT
TRBV4-1	.	TRBJ2-4	few	CASSQDLGEKAKNIQYF	TGCGCCAGCAGCCAAGATCTGGGAGAGAAAGCCAAAAACATTCAGTACTTC
TRBV4-1	.	TRBJ1-4	many	CASTQEIGATNEKLFF	TGCGCCAGCACCCAAGAGATCGGGGCAACTAATGAAAAACTGTTTTTT
TRBV12-3/TRBV12-4	TRBD1	TRBJ1-1	few	CASSLSGTGKEAFF	TGTGCCAGCAGTTTATCTGGGACAGGGAAAGAAGCTTTCTTT